Listed below are T cell receptor beta chains from one sample, sequenced in a study of shared clonotypes between healthy human individuals. Sequencing was performed with immunoSEQ multiplex PCR; in TCRdb, only in-frame clones are kept and a portion is missing. This sample has under 650,000 clones; almost 97% occur once, and the top ten carry about 0.054%. Material for sequencing was naive CD4+ T cells sorted from blood. All receptors come from a young woman in good health. The CDR3 runs from the conserved cysteine through the conserved F or W. The D gene is left open where the match is weak. Only some rows state a clone size, as once, few, many or a class for expanded clones.

CDR3,DNA,V,D,size,J
CASSLGGGMGGYEQYF,TGTGCCAGCAGTTTGGGAGGCGGCATGGGGGGATACGAGCAGTACTTC,TRBV28,NA,once,TRBJ2-7
CASNAQGAHGNTIYF,TGTGCCAGCAATGCACAGGGGGCGCATGGAAACACCATATATTTT,TRBV28,TRBD1,NA,TRBJ1-3
CASSLKGSEAFF,TGTGCCAGCAGTTTAAAGGGAAGTGAAGCTTTCTTT,TRBV28,NA,once,TRBJ1-1
CASSFGTSSYEQYF,TGTGCCAGCAGCTTCGGGACCAGCTCCTACGAGCAGTACTTC,TRBV5-5,NA,NA,TRBJ2-7
CASSLVRVRTGELFF,TGTGCCAGCAGCTTAGTCAGGGTAAGAACCGGGGAGCTGTTTTTT,TRBV7-9,NA,NA,TRBJ2-2
CASSVGSRQGGEKLFF,TGTGCCAGCAGCGTGGGATCAAGACAGGGCGGGGAAAAACTGTTTTTT,TRBV9,TRBD1,NA,TRBJ1-4
CASSLWTSGKLRSYEQYF,TGTGCCAGCAGCTTATGGACTAGCGGGAAATTAAGATCTTACGAGCAGTACTTC,TRBV7-9,TRBD2,NA,TRBJ2-7
CASSTTGATEAFF,TGCGCCAGCAGTACCACAGGGGCCACTGAAGCTTTCTTT,TRBV5-1,TRBD1,NA,TRBJ1-1
CASSLTIGEKLFF,TGTGCCAGCTCCCTAACTATTGGGGAAAAACTGTTTTTT,TRBV18,NA,NA,TRBJ1-4
CASNSGDTQYF,TGTGCCAGCAACTCGGGAGATACGCAGTATTTT,TRBV5-6,NA,NA,TRBJ2-3
CASSTLGGDEKLFF,TGTGCCAGCAGTACCTTGGGGGGAGACGAAAAACTGTTTTTT,TRBV28,NA,few,TRBJ1-4
CASSYGTVSSYNEQFF,TGTGCCAGCAGTTACGGGACAGTAAGCTCCTACAATGAGCAGTTCTTC,TRBV5-5,TRBD1,NA,TRBJ2-1
CASSPRWADGREQYF,TGTGCCAGCAGTCCCCGATGGGCGGATGGTAGGGAGCAGTACTTC,TRBV27,NA,NA,TRBJ2-5
CASSLEVRGQGEAFF,TGTGCCAGCAGCTTAGAAGTCCGTGGGCAGGGTGAAGCTTTCTTT,TRBV11-2,NA,NA,TRBJ1-1
CASSPDGNPGELFF,TGTGCCAGCAGCCCTGATGGGAATCCCGGGGAGCTGTTTTTT,TRBV11-2,NA,NA,TRBJ2-2
CAISVNPATSNEKLFF,TGTGCCATCAGTGTTAATCCGGCTACTTCTAATGAAAAACTGTTTTTT,TRBV10-3,NA,once,TRBJ1-4
CASSRERQESDEQYF,TGTGCCAGCTCACGCGAGCGTCAAGAAAGCGACGAGCAGTACTTC,TRBV18,NA,NA,TRBJ2-7
CASRLAGVRRETQYF,TGTGCCAGCAGGCTAGCGGGAGTAAGAAGGGAGACCCAGTACTTC,TRBV27,TRBD2,NA,TRBJ2-5
CASSQGALSYQPQHF,TGCGCCAGCAGCCAAGGGGCCTTAAGTTATCAGCCCCAGCATTTT,TRBV4-1,NA,NA,TRBJ1-5
CASSFRGAPIVGNQPQHF,TGTGCCAGCAGTTTCAGAGGGGCCCCAATAGTGGGCAATCAGCCCCAGCATTTT,TRBV28,NA,NA,TRBJ1-5
CASRPPHFTEAFF,TGTGCCAGCAGGCCACCCCATTTCACTGAAGCTTTCTTT,TRBV28,NA,NA,TRBJ1-1
CASSSGIDSSNQPQHF,TGCGCCAGCAGCTCAGGAATTGACAGTAGCAATCAGCCCCAGCATTTT,TRBV5-1,NA,NA,TRBJ1-5
CASSPLSYEQYF,TGTGCCAGCAGCCCACTCTCCTACGAGCAGTACTTC,TRBV7-2,NA,few,TRBJ2-7
CASSPPVGGSDTQYF,TGTGCCAGCTCACCACCGGTCGGGGGCTCAGATACGCAGTATTTT,TRBV18,NA,NA,TRBJ2-3
CASSPNQRPIYEQYF,TGTGCCAGCTCACCCAATCAAAGGCCGATCTACGAGCAGTACTTC,TRBV18,NA,NA,TRBJ2-7
CASSRGADRTDTQYF,TGTGCCAGCAGTCGAGGAGCGGACCGCACAGATACGCAGTATTTT,TRBV25-1,NA,NA,TRBJ2-3
CASSGQDKATYEQYF,TGTGCCAGCAGTGGGCAAGACAAGGCTACCTACGAGCAGTACTTC,TRBV6-6,NA,NA,TRBJ2-7
CASSEGHNGENEKLFF,TGTGCCAGCAGCGAAGGACATAACGGCGAGAATGAAAAACTGTTTTTT,TRBV5-8,NA,NA,TRBJ1-4
CASSTRQGALDVEQYF,TGTGCCAGCAGCACTAGACAGGGGGCCTTAGATGTTGAGCAGTACTTC,TRBV7-8,TRBD1,NA,TRBJ2-7
CASRQLNQPQHF,TGTGCCAGCAGGCAGCTCAATCAGCCCCAGCATTTT,TRBV27,NA,NA,TRBJ1-5
CASSLDPAGGDNEQFF,TGCGCCAGCAGCTTGGACCCAGCGGGAGGGGACAATGAGCAGTTCTTC,TRBV5-1,TRBD2,NA,TRBJ2-1
CASSFQGQGGPGNTIYF,TGTGCCAGCAGCTTTCAGGGGCAGGGTGGGCCTGGAAACACCATATATTTT,TRBV13,NA,NA,TRBJ1-3
CASSDPGRTTEAFF,TGTGCCAGCAGTGATCCCGGACGGACTACTGAAGCTTTCTTT,TRBV25-1,NA,once,TRBJ1-1
CASSPRIGAQETQYF,TGTGCCAGCTCACCGCGGATCGGAGCTCAAGAGACCCAGTACTTC,TRBV18,NA,NA,TRBJ2-5
CASSPLGGSWEQYF,TGTGCCAGCAGCCCGCTAGGGGGGTCCTGGGAGCAGTACTTC,TRBV5-5,NA,NA,TRBJ2-7
CASNKRGGGRGYTF,TGTGCCAGCAACAAAAGGGGGGGCGGTCGGGGCTACACCTTC,TRBV4-2,NA,NA,TRBJ1-2
CASSHRTALGLADGEQYF,TGCGCCAGCAGCCACCGGACAGCCCTGGGGCTAGCGGACGGGGAGCAGTACTTC,TRBV4-1,NA,NA,TRBJ2-5
CASSLHPPSGGVSEQFF,TGCGCCAGCAGCTTGCATCCCCCGTCCGGGGGCGTTAGTGAGCAGTTCTTC,TRBV5-1,NA,NA,TRBJ2-1
CASSRQGSYGYTF,TGTGCCAGTAGTCGGCAGGGCTCCTATGGCTACACCTTC,TRBV19,NA,NA,TRBJ1-2
CASTNYNEQFF,TGTGCCAGCACCAACTACAATGAGCAGTTCTTC,TRBV27,NA,once,TRBJ2-1
CASSSNGAGGNQPQHF,TGTGCCAGCAGCTCGAACGGGGCAGGGGGCAATCAGCCCCAGCATTTT,TRBV11-2,NA,few,TRBJ1-5
CASKRGQGGAYTF,TGTGCCAGTAAACGGGGTCAGGGGGGTGCCTACACCTTC,TRBV19,TRBD1,NA,TRBJ1-2
CASSLASSSGRAVDTQYF,TGCGCCAGCAGCTTGGCCTCCTCTAGCGGGAGGGCCGTAGATACGCAGTATTTT,TRBV5-1,TRBD2,NA,TRBJ2-3
CATSRDLTNAGNQPQHF,TGTGCCACCAGCAGAGACCTGACTAATGCTGGCAATCAGCCCCAGCATTTT,TRBV15,NA,NA,TRBJ1-5
CASSPGTPNTDTQYF,TGCGCCAGCAGTCCCGGGACACCTAACACAGATACGCAGTATTTT,TRBV10-1,NA,NA,TRBJ2-3
CASSHREGGYTF,TGTGCCAGCAGTCATAGGGAAGGTGGCTACACCTTC,TRBV28,NA,once,TRBJ1-2
CASSHNPGLAGEQFF,TGTGCCAGCAGCCACAACCCGGGACTAGCGGGAGAGCAGTTCTTC,TRBV7-2,TRBD2,once,TRBJ2-1
CASSAAGGGNYGYTF,TGTGCCAGCAGTGCCGCGGGGGGCGGGAACTATGGCTACACCTTC,TRBV6-4,NA,NA,TRBJ1-2
CATSRTTPYEQYF,TGTGCCACCAGCAGAACCACTCCCTACGAGCAGTACTTC,TRBV15,NA,NA,TRBJ2-7
CSAEEGPDYGYTF,TGCAGCGCTGAGGAAGGGCCCGACTATGGCTACACCTTC,TRBV29-1,NA,NA,TRBJ1-2
CASSPEQDLEQYF,TGTGCCAGCAGTCCGGAGCAGGATCTAGAGCAGTACTTC,TRBV6-4,NA,NA,TRBJ2-7
CASRDRGLIGDTQYF,TGTGCCAGCAGGGACAGGGGGTTGATAGGAGATACGCAGTATTTT,TRBV28,TRBD1,NA,TRBJ2-3
CASSRRGPEAFF,TGTGCCAGTAGTCGACGGGGACCTGAAGCTTTCTTT,TRBV19,NA,once,TRBJ1-1